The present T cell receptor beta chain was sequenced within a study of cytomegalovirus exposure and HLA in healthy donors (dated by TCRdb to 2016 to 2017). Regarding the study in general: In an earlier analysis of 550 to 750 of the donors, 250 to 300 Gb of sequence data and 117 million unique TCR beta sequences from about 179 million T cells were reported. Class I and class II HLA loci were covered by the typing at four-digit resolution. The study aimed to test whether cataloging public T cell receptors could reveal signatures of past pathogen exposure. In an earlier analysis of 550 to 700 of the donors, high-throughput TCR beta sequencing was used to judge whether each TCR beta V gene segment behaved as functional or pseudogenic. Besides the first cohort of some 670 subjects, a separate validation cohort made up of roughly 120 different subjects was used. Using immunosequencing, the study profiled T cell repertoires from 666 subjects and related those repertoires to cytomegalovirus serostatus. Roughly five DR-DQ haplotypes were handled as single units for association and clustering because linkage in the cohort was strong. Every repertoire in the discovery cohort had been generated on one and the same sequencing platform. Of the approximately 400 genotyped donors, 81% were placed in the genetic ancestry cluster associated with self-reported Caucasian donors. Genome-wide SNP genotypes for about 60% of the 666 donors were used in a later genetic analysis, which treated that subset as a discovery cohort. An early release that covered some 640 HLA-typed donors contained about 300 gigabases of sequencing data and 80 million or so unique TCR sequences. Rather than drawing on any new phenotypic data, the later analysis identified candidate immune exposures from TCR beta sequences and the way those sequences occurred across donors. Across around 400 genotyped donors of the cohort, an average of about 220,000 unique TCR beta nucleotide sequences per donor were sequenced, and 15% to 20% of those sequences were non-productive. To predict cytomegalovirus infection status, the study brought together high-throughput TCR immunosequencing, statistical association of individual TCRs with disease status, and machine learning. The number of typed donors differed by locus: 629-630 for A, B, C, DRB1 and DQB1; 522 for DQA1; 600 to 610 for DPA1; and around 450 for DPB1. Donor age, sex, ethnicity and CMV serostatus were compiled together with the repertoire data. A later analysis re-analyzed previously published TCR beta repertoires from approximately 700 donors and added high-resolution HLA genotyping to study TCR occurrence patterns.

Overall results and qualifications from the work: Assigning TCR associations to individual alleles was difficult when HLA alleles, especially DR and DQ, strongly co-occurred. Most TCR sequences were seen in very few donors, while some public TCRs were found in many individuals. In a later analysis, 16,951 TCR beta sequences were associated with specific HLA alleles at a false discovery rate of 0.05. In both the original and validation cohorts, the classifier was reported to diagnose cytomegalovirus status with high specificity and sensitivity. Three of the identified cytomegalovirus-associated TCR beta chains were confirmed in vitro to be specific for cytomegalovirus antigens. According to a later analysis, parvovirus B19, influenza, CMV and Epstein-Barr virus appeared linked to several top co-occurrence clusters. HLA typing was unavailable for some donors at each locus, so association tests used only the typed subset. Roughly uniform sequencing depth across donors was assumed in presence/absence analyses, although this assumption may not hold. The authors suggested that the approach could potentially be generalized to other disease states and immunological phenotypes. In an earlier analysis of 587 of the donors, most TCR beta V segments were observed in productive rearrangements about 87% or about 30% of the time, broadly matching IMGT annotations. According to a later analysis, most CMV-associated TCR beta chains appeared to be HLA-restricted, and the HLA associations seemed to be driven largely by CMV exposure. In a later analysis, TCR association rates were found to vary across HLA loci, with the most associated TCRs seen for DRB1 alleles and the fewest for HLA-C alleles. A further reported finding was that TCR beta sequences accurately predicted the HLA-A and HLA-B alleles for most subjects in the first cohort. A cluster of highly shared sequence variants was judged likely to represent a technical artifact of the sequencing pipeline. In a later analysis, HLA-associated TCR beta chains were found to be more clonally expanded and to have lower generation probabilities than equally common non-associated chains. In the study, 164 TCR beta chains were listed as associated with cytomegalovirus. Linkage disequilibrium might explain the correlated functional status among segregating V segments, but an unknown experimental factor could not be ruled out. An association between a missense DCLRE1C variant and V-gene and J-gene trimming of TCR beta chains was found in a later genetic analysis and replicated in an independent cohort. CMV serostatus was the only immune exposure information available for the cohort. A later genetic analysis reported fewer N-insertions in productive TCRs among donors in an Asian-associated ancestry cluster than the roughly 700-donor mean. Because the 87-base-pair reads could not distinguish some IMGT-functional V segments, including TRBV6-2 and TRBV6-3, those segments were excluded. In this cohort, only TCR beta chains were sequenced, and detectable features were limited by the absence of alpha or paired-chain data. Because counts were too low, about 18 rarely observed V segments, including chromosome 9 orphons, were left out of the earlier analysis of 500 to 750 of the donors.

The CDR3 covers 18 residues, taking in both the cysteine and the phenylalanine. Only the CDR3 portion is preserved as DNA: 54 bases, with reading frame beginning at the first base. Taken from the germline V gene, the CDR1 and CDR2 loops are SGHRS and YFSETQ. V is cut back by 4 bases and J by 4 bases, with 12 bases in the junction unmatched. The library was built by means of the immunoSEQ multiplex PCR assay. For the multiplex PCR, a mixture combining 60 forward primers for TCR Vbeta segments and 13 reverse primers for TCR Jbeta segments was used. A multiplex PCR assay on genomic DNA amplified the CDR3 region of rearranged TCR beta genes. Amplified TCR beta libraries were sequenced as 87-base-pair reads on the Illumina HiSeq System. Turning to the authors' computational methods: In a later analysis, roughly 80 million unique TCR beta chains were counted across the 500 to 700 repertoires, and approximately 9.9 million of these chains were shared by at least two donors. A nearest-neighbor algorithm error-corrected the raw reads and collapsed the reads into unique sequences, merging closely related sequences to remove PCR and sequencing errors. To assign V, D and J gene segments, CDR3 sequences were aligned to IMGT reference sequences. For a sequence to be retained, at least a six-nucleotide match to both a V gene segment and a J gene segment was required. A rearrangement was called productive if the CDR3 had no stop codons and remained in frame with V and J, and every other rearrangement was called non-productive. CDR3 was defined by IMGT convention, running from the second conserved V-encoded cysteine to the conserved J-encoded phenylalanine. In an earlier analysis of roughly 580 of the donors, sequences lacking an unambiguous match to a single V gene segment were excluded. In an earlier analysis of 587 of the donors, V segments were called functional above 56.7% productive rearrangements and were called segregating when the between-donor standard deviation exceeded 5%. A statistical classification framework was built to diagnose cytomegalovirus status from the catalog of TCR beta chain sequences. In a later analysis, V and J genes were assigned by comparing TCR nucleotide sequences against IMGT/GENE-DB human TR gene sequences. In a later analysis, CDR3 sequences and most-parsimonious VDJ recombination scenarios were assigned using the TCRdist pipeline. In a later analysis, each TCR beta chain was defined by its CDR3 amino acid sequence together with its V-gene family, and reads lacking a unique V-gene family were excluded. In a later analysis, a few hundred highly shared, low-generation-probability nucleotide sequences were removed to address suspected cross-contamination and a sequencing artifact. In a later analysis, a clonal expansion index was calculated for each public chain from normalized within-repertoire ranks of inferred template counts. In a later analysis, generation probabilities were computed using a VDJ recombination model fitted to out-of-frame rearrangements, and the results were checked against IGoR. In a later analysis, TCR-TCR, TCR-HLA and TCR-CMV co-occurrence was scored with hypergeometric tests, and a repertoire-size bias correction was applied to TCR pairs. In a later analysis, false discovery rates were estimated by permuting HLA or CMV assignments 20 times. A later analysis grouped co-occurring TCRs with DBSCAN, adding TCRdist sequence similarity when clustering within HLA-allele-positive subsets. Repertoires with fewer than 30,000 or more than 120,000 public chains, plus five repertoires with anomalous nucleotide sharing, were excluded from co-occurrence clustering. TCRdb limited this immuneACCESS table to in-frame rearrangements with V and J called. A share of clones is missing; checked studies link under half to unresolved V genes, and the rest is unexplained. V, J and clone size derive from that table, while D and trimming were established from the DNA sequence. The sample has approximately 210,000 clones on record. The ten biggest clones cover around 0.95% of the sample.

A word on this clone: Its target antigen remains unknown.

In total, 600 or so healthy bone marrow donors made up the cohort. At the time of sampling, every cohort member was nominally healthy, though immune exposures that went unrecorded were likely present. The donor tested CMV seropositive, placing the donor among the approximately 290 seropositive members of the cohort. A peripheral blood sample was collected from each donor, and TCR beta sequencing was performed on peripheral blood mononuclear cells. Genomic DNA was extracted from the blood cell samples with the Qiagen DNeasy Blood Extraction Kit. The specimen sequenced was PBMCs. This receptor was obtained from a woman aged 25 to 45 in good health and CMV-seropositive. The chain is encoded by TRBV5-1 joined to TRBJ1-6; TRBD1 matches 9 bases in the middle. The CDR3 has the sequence CASSLGTGLNPYNSPLHF. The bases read TGCGCCAGCAGCCTTGGGACAGGGTTGAACCCGTATAATTCACCCCTCCACTTT.